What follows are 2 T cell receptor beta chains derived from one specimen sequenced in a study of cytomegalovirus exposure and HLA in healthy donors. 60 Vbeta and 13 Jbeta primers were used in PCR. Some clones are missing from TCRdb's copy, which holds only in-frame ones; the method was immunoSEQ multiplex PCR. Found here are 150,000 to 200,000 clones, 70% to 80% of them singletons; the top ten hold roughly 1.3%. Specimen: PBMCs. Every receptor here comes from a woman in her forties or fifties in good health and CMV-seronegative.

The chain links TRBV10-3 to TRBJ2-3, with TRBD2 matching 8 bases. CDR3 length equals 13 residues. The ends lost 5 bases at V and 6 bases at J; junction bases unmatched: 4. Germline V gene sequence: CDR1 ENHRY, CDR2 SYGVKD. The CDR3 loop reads CAISPTGGDTQYF. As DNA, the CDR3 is TGTGCCATCAGTCCGACGGGAGGGGATACGCAGTATTTT.

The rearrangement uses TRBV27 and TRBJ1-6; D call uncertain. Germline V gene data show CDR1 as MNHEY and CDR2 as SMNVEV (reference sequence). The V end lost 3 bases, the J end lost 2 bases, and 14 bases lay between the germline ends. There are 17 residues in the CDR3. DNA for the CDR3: TGTGCCAGCAGTTTTAGAGGTAACCGCGCCTATAATTCACCCCTCCACTTT. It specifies CASSFRGNRAYNSPLHF.